The source of this TCR beta chain is a study of CD8+ T cells in alopecia areata. PBMC-derived CD4+ and CD8+ T cells were sorted. Per germline, CDR1 MNHEY and CDR2 SVGAGI. V gave up 10 bases and J gave up 4 bases, with 23 bases separating them. This CDR3 is built from 15 residues. This clone has only a few counts. Its antigen is not known. Extraction and reverse transcription of RNA yielded cDNA as the sequencing template. Produced via immunoSEQ multiplex PCR; TCRdb's table is partial and in-frame only. Among around 190,000 clones listed, more than 50% were seen once. Study-wide points: It was less clear whether patients shared TCRs than it was in mice, possibly because of HLA. Scalp samples also yield sequences of resident alphabeta T cells from normal skin. Higher clonality and more expanded CD8+ clones appeared in lesional than normal scalp.

The sequencing sample was made of CD8+ T cells sorted from blood. The TCR originated in a human donor in good health. The chain carries TRBV6-5 and TRBJ2-7; a weak D match, TRBD1 (6 bases). This chain's CDR3 is CATSASGATGYEQYF. The CDR3, as DNA: TGTGCCACCTCAGCCTCAGGGGCGACGGGGTACGAGCAGTACTTC.